These 30 T cell receptor beta chains share one sample of origin, sequenced in a study of T-cell reconstitution after alpha-beta-depleted transplantation in children. This sample's TCRbeta library carried unique molecular identifier barcodes. Using its own MiXCR run on the PCR reads, TCRdb lists one record per CDR3 protein. The sample lists about 540,000 distinct CDR3 sequences, around 20% occurring once. The sequencing used PBMCs from the stem cell graft donor, collected from the stem cell graft. The receptors were gathered from a human donor who donated a stem cell graft to a child with acute lymphoblastic leukemia.

The chain joins TRBV29-1 to TRBJ1-1; D is unresolved. The CDR3 has 14 residues. V was clipped by 0 bases and J by 1 base, with 9 bases between them. Germline V gene data show CDR1 as SQVTM and CDR2 as ANQGSEA. The CDR3 loop is CSVEDMKGNTEAFF. DNA for the CDR3: TGCAGCGTTGAAGATATGAAGGGGAACACTGAAGCTTTCTTT.

The CDR3 coding sequence is TGCAGCGTTGATAGGGACGGTGAATACGAGCAGTACTTC. Amino acid sequence: CSVDRDGEYEQYF. The chain combines TRBV29-1 with TRBJ2-7; D possibly uses TRBD1 or TRBD2 (5 bases each). The CDR3 is 13 amino acids. The V end was cut by 3 bases, the J end by 4 bases, with 13 bases between. Germline-derived CDR1 and CDR2 are SQVTM and ANQGSEA.

The rearrangement joins TRBV7-3 to TRBJ2-1; 7 bases are a match to TRBD2. The CDR3 length is 12 residues. Unmatched junction bases numbered 2, after V lost 5 bases and J lost 7 bases. Germline loops: CDR1 SGHTA, CDR2 FQGTGA. CDR3 nucleotide sequence: TGTGCCAGCAGCCATAGCGGGAATGAGCAGTTCTTC. Translating it yields CASSHSGNEQFF.

V usage is TRBV20-1 and J usage is TRBJ2-1, with 13 positions matching TRBD2. The V segment lost 1 base and the J segment 6 bases; nucleotides outside the gene matches: 9. This CDR3 has 17 residues. Germline assignment: CDR1 DFQATT and CDR2 SNEGSKA (reference sequence). CDR3 amino acids: CSARVITSGREANEQFF. The DNA for the CDR3 is TGCAGTGCTAGAGTGATAACTAGCGGGAGGGAGGCCAATGAGCAGTTCTTC.

The chain couples TRBV20-1 to TRBJ2-1; D is possibly TRBD2 (6 bases). There are 13 residues in the CDR3. Germline CDR1 and CDR2: DFQATT and SNEGSKA (reference sequence). Trimming pared 4 bases from V and 3 bases from J, leaving 10 bases between. The CDR3 DNA reads as TGCAGTGCTATTAGCGGTGGCTACAATGAGCAGTTCTTC. It translates to CSAISGGYNEQFF.

The chain links TRBV9 to TRBJ2-1; possible D gene TRBD2, 6 bases. V was trimmed by 0 bases and J by 8 bases, leaving 12 bases between them. Germline assignment: CDR1 SGDLS and CDR2 YYNGEE. CDR3 size: 14 residues. CDR3 sequence: CASSVEPGSDEQFF. The CDR3 coding sequence is TGTGCCAGCAGCGTAGAACCCGGGAGCGATGAGCAGTTCTTC.

The chain employs TRBV21-1 and TRBJ2-7; the D segment call TRBD2 is taken from the table without a DNA check. TRBV21-1 is an annotated pseudogene. This CDR3 comprises 12 residues. For the CDR3, the DNA is TGTGCCTCCACCCAGCGGGACTACGAGCAGTACTTC. This sequence encodes CASTQRDYEQYF.

This rearrangement joins TRBV4-1 to TRBJ2-1; perhaps TRBD2 as D (5 bases). CDR1 is MGHRA, CDR2 YSYEKL, per germline. CDR3 length equals 15 residues. V lost 4 bases and J lost 2, with 12 bases in between. The CDR3 sequence is CASSRIASAYNEQFF. The CDR3 region has the DNA TGCGCCAGCAGCCGAATAGCGTCGGCCTACAATGAGCAGTTCTTC.

The chain joins TRBV12-3 or TRBV12-4 to TRBJ2-1; D remains unclear. The CDR3 is made up of 12 amino acids. Trimming removed 3 bases at V and 8 bases at J, with 8 bases between. CDR3 sequence: CASSFPRDEQFF. The CDR3 DNA is TGTGCCAGCAGTTTTCCTCGAGATGAGCAGTTCTTC.

This clonotype has a handful of counts. The V and J genes are TRBV4-1 and TRBJ1-5, with D possibly matching TRBD1 (6 bases). Germline V lookup: CDR1 MGHRA, CDR2 YSYEKL. The CDR3 sequence is 15 residues long. V lost 2 bases to trimming and J lost 3 bases, with 11 bases between them. CDR3 nucleotides: TGCGCCAGCAGCCAACCGGACAGAGACAATCAGCCCCAGCATTTT. Translation: CASSQPDRDNQPQHF.

This clonotype was seen a handful of times. The chain links TRBV2 to TRBJ2-1; D remains unclear. The CDR3 sequence is 14 residues long. The V gene lost 2 bases and the J gene lost 9 bases, with 14 bases spanning the gap. Germline lookup yields CDR1 SNHLY and CDR2 FYNNEI. The CDR3 here is CASSEMLGLGEQFF. DNA of the CDR3: TGTGCCAGCAGTGAAATGTTGGGGTTGGGTGAGCAGTTCTTC.

This clonotype occurred a few times. The J gene is TRBJ1-1, the V gene TRBV12-3 or TRBV12-4; D call uncertain. The CDR3 length is 14 residues. The V and J ends lost 3 bases and 4 bases respectively, with 12 bases between them. CDR3: CASSLSGSGTEAFF. The CDR3 nucleotides read TGTGCCAGCAGTTTGTCGGGGTCGGGCACTGAAGCTTTCTTT.

The chain joins TRBV12-3 or TRBV12-4 to TRBJ1-5, with D possibly matching TRBD1 (5 bases). With 3 bases removed from V and 7 bases from J, the gap between germline ends came to 13 bases. CDR3 size: 14 residues. The CDR3 region has the DNA TGTGCCAGCAGTTTTGGAGGGGATGGGCAGCCCCAGCATTTT. As protein: CASSFGGDGQPQHF.

The chain's CDR3 is CSAGRYGSSGETQYF. CDR3 coding DNA: TGCAGCGCCGGACGTTATGGATCATCAGGGGAGACCCAGTACTTC. V and J are TRBV29-1 and TRBJ2-5, with D tentatively TRBD1 (5 bases). This CDR3 region has 15 residues. With 7 bases removed from V and 5 bases from J, the gap between germline ends came to 23 bases. Per germline, CDR1 SQVTM and CDR2 ANQGSEA.

The chain employs TRBV12-3 or TRBV12-4 and TRBJ1-1; D is unclear. The V gene lost 3 bases and the J gene lost 12 bases, with 11 bases spanning the gap. The CDR3 length is 11 residues. The CDR3: CASSLLSEPFF. CDR3 nucleotide sequence: TGTGCCAGCAGTTTGCTGTCGGAACCTTTCTTT.

V and J are TRBV29-1 and TRBJ1-1, with D possibly being TRBD1 (5 bases). Germline V gene sequence: CDR1 SQVTM, CDR2 ANQGSEA. Deletions cut 6 bases from V and 1 base from J, with 12 bases between. The CDR3 sequence is 13 residues long. This chain's CDR3 is CSVYIDRNTEAFF. The CDR3 DNA reads TGCAGCGTGTATATCGACAGGAACACTGAAGCTTTCTTT.

The rearrangement links TRBV11-2 to TRBJ1-1; D gene unclear. There are 16 residues in the CDR3. The germline V gene has CDR1 SGHAT and CDR2 FQNNGV. The V end was cut by 4 bases, the J end by 4 bases, with 19 bases between. CDR3 protein: CASSSLPRGVGTEAFF. The CDR3 DNA is TGTGCCAGCAGCTCCCTACCACGGGGTGTGGGCACTGAAGCTTTCTTT.

This clonotype was observed a few times. The chain has TRBV5-1 and TRBJ2-1; TRBD2 matches 8 bases. This CDR3 is 16 amino acids long. In germline, CDR1 is SGHRS, CDR2 YFSETQ. The trim removed 4 bases at V and 6 bases at J, leaving 12 bases unmatched. The CDR3 nucleotides read TGCGCCAGCAGCCGCAGCGGGAGAACCTCTCGCAATGAGCAGTTCTTC. Its protein product is CASSRSGRTSRNEQFF. The variable domain in full, completed from reference TRBV5-1 and TRBJ2-1, reads KAGVTQTPRYLIKTRGQQVTLSCSPISGHRSVSWYQQTPGQGLQFLFEYFSETQRNKGNFPGRFSGRQFSNSRSEMNVSTLELGDSALYLCASSRSGRTSRNEQFFGPGTRLTVL.

This clonotype was found a few times. V usage is TRBV20-1 and J usage is TRBJ1-2, with no clear D. CDR1 is DFQATT and CDR2 is SNEGSKA in the germline V gene (reference sequence). V dropped 0 bases and J dropped 4 bases, with 21 bases sitting between them. The CDR3 spans 17 residues. CDR3 nucleotides: TGCAGTGCTAGAGATTTAGGGCGGGAGGGTCCGGGCTATGGCTACACCTTC. Amino acids: CSARDLGREGPGYGYTF.

This clonotype was seen a few times. The V gene is TRBV5-1, the J gene TRBJ1-1, with D perhaps TRBD1 (5 bases). CDR3 length equals 15 residues. Germline CDR1 reads SGHRS; CDR2 reads YFSETQ. The V and J ends lost 4 bases and 1 base respectively, with 14 bases between them. CDR3 sequence: CASSVGPAENTEAFF. The CDR3 bases are TGCGCCAGCAGCGTGGGGCCAGCCGAGAACACTGAAGCTTTCTTT. Drawing the rest from reference TRBV5-1 and TRBJ1-1, the complete variable domain is KAGVTQTPRYLIKTRGQQVTLSCSPISGHRSVSWYQQTPGQGLQFLFEYFSETQRNKGNFPGRFSGRQFSNSRSEMNVSTLELGDSALYLCASSVGPAENTEAFFGQGTRLTVV.

J is TRBJ2-7 and V is TRBV4-1; 13 bases map to TRBD2. Germline CDR1 and CDR2: MGHRA and YSYEKL. Unmatched junction bases numbered 4, after V lost 2 bases and J lost 6 bases. CDR3 length equals 15 residues. The CDR3 protein is CASSQQLAGGLEQYF. DNA of the CDR3: TGCGCCAGCAGCCAACAACTAGCGGGAGGGCTCGAGCAGTACTTC.

CDR3 bases: TGTGCCAGCAGCCACAGGGTAGGGAGCTCCTACAATGAGCAGTTCTTC. Translation: CASSHRVGSSYNEQFF. The chain joins TRBV27 to TRBJ2-1; a weak D match, TRBD1 (6 bases). CDR3 length: 16 residues. Germline V lookup: CDR1 MNHEY, CDR2 SMNVEV (reference sequence). V lost 6 bases, J lost 0 bases, and 15 bases lay in between.

This chain links TRBV7-3 with TRBJ2-3; TRBD1 aligns across 7 bases. The CDR3 extends over 16 amino acids. The V gene's germline CDR1 is SGHTA and CDR2 FQGTGA. The V segment lost 2 bases and the J segment 0 bases; nucleotides outside the gene matches: 5. CDR3 in amino acids: CASSLGTADSTDTQYF. The DNA for the CDR3 is TGTGCCAGCAGCTTAGGGACAGCCGACAGCACAGATACGCAGTATTTT.

The J gene is TRBJ2-1, the V gene TRBV7-3; 8 positions match TRBD2. Germline lookup yields CDR1 SGHTA and CDR2 FQGTGA. CDR3 size: 15 residues. Trimming took 4 bases from V and 4 from J; bases not matched to a gene: 6. The CDR3 loop reads CASSSDSGSYNEQFF. CDR3 coding DNA: TGTGCCAGCAGCTCCGACAGCGGGAGTTACAATGAGCAGTTCTTC.

The V call is TRBV4-1, the J call TRBJ2-7; TRBD2 agrees at 8 bases. CDR1 and CDR2 (germline): MGHRA, YSYEKL. V lost 1 base and J lost 9; bases outside the gene matches: 5. This CDR3 spans 13 amino acids. CDR3 sequence: CASSQVAGGGQYF. The DNA for the CDR3 is TGCGCCAGCAGCCAAGTGGCGGGAGGTGGGCAGTACTTC.

This clonotype is a singleton in its sample. The CDR3 loop reads CASSQRQGGDVRGYTF. The DNA of the CDR3 is TGTGCCAGCAGTCAGCGACAGGGTGGGGATGTAAGGGGCTACACCTTC. The chain is built from TRBV5-5 and TRBJ1-2, with 7 positions matching TRBD1. V was pared by 5 bases and J by 8 bases, with 18 bases of the junction left unmatched. CDR3 length equals 16 residues. Germline CDR1 and CDR2: SGHKS and YYEKEE (reference sequence).

This chain links TRBV7-9 with TRBJ2-7; 7 bases are a match to TRBD1. This CDR3 has 14 residues. Germline assignment: CDR1 SEHNR and CDR2 FQNEAQ (reference sequence). J was trimmed by 7 bases and V by 7 bases; bases with no gene match: 13. CDR3 in DNA: TGTGCCAGCACCCGGGACAGAGCTACGGAGGAGCAGTACTTC. Translated, it gives CASTRDRATEEQYF.

This clonotype was counted between two and nine times. V gene TRBV29-1 combines with J gene TRBJ1-1, with a weak D call TRBD1 (6 bases). The CDR3 consists of 11 residues. Germline V lookup: CDR1 SQVTM, CDR2 ANQGSEA. V lost 8 bases, J lost 7 bases, and 14 bases lay in between. As DNA, the CDR3 is TGCAGCCCAGGGACATCGGGTGAAGCTTTCTTT. Translated: CSPGTSGEAFF.

This clonotype was seen more than once but under ten times. The chain carries TRBV5-8 and TRBJ1-2; D not resolved. This CDR3 region has 15 residues. V dropped 4 bases and J dropped 4 bases, with 17 bases sitting between them. The V gene's germline CDR1 is SGHTS and CDR2 YDEGEE. This chain's CDR3 is CASSLSGWEGYGYTF. The CDR3 DNA is TGTGCCAGCAGCCTGTCCGGATGGGAGGGCTATGGCTACACCTTC.

This chain links TRBV20-1 with TRBJ2-7; TRBD2 matches at 7 bases. The CDR3 has 12 amino acids. V lost 3 bases to trimming and J lost 6 bases; unmatched junction nucleotides: 5. CDR1 and CDR2 (germline): DFQATT, SNEGSKA (reference sequence). The CDR3: CSASKGGSEQYF. DNA for the CDR3: TGCAGTGCTAGTAAGGGAGGGAGCGAGCAGTACTTC.